This TCR beta chain was sequenced for a study of blood T cell repertoires in COVID-19. The overall study: Whether acute or convalescent, the COVID-19 samples came from the United States, Italy and Spain.

This CDR3 spans 13 amino acids. V was shortened by 1 base and J by 8 bases, with 8 bases between the two germline ends. CDR1 is MDHEN and CDR2 is SYDVKM in the germline V gene. In the study's own analysis: From reference gene primer amplification, estimates of nucleated cell counts were derived. Sequencing used immunoSEQ multiplex PCR; TCRdb keeps in-frame clones, though not all of them. Clone size and the V and J calls come from that table; the DNA yielded D and trimming. Among some 270,000 clones listed, 70% to 90% were seen once. Participant-given clinical history determined each cohort assignment.

The rearrangement uses TRBV28 and TRBJ1-4; weak D call: TRBD1 (5 bases). The specimen was PBMCs or T cells enriched from blood (not recorded which). This receptor was taken from a woman aged 45-65 years who had been exposed to COVID-19. CDR3 amino acids: CASSLSRQEKLFF. The CDR3 DNA reads TGTGCCAGCAGTTTATCGCGACAGGAAAAACTGTTTTTT.